This T cell receptor (beta chain) derives from a study of T cell responses to AZD1222 COVID-19 vaccine. Assay used: immunoSEQ multiplex PCR; TCRdb lists only in-frame clones, some missing. The sample records roughly 270,000 clones, about 94% being singletons. The CDR3 length is 14 residues. Losses at the gene ends were 3 bases for V and 7 bases for J; bases not matched to a gene: 4. The germline gives CDR1 KGHSH, CDR2 LQKENI. This material consisted of peripheral blood, taken 28 days after the second AZD1222 dose. The clonotype was recovered from an adult who received the AZD1222 COVID-19 vaccine. The J gene is TRBJ1-4, the V gene TRBV18; 8 positions agree with TRBD1. CDR3 sequence: CASSPRQGSEKLFF. Here the CDR3 DNA reads TGTGCCAGCTCACCTCGACAGGGGAGTGAAAAACTGTTTTTT.